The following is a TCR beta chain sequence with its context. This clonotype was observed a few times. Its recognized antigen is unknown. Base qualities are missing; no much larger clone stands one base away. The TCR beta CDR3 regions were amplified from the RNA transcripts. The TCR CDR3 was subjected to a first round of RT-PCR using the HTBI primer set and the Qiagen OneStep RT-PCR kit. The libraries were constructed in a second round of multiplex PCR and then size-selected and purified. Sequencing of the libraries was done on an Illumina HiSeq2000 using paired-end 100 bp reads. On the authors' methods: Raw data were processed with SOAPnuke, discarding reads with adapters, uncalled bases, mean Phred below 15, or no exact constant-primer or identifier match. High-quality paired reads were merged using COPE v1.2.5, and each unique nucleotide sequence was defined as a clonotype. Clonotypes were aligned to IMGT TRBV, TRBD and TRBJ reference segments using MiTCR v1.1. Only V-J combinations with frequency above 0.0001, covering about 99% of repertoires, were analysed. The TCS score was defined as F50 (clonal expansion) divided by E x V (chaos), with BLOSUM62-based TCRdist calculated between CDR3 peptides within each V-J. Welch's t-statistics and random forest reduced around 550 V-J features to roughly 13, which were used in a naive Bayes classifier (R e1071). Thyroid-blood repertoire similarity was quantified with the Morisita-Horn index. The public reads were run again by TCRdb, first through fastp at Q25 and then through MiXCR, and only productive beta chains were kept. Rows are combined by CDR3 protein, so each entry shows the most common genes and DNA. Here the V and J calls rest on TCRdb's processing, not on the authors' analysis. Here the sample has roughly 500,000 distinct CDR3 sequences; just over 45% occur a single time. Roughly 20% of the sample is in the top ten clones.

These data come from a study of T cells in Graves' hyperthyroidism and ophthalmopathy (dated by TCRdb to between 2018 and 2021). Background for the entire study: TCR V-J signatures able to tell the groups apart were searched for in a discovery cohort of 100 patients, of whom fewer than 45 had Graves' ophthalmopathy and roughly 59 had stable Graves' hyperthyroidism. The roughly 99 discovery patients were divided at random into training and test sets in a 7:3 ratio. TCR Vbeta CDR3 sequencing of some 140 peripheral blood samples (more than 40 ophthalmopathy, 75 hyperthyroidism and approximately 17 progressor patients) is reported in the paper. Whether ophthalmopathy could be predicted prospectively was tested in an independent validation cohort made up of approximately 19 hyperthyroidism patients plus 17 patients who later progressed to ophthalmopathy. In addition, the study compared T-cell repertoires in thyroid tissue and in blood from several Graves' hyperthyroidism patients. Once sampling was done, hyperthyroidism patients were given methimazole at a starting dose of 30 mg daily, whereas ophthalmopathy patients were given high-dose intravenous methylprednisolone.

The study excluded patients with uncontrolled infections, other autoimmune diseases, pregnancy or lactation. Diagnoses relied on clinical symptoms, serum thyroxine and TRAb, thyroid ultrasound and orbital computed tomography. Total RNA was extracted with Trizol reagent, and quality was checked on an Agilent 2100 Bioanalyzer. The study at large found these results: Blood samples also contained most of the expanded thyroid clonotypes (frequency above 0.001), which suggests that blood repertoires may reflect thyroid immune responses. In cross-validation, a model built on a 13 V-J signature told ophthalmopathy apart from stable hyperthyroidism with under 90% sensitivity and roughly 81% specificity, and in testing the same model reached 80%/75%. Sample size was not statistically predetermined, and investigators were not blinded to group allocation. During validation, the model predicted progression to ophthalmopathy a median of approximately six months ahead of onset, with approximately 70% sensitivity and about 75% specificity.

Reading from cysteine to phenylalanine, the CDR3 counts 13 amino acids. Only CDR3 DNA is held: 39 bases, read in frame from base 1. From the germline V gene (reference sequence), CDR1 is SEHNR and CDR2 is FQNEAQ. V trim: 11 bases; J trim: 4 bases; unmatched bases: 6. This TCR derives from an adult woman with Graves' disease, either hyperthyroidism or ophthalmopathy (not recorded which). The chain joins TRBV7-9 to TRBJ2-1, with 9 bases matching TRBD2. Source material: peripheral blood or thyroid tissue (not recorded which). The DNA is TGTGCCTGCACTAGCGGGCGATACAATGAGCAGTTCTTC. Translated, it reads CACTSGRYNEQFF. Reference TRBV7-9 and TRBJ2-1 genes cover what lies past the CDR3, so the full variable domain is DTGVSQNPRHKITKRGQNVTFRCDPISEHNRLYWYRQTLGQGPEFLTYFQNEAQLEKSRLLSDRFSAERPKGSFSTLEIQRTEQGDSAMYLCACTSGRYNEQFFGPGTRLTVL.